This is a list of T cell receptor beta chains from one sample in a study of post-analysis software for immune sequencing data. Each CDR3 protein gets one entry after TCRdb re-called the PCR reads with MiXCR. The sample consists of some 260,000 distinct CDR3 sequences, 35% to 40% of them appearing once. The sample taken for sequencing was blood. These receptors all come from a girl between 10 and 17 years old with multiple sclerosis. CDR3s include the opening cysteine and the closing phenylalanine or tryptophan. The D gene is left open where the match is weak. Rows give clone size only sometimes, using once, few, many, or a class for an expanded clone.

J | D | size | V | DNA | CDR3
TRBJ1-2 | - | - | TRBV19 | TGTGCCAGTAGTACGGACGTATTCTATGGCTACACCTTC | CASSTDVFYGYTF
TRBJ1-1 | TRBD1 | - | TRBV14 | TGTGCCAGCAGCCAGCCACTTGGGACAGGGAACACTGAAGCTTTCTTT | CASSQPLGTGNTEAFF
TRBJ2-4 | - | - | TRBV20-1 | TGCAGTGCTAGATCCTCAGGGACAAAGTACTTC | CSARSSGTKYF
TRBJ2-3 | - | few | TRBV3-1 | TGTGCCAGCAGCCAGAGGGGAGCAGCAGATACGCAGTATTTT | CASSQRGAADTQYF
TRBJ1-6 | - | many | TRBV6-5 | TGTGCCAGCAGTTACTCGAGGGCCGGGTCACCCCTCCACTTT | CASSYSRAGSPLHF
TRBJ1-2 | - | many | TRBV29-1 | TGCAGCGTTGAAGATAGAGGGTATGGCTACACCTTC | CSVEDRGYGYTF
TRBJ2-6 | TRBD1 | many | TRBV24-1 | TGTGCCACCAGTGACAGGACAGGGGCCGGGGCCAACGTCCTGACTTTC | CATSDRTGAGANVLTF
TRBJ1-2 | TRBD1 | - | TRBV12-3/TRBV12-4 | TGTGCCAGCAGCCCGCTACAGGGGACCCAAAACTATGGCTACACCTTC | CASSPLQGTQNYGYTF
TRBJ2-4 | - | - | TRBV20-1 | TGCAGTGCTAGGTTGCGTGGAAACATTCAGTACTTC | CSARLRGNIQYF
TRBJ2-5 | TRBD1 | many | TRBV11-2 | TGTGCCAGCACCTACCGCCCGACGGACAGGGGAACAAAGAGGACCCAGTACTTC | CASTYRPTDRGTKRTQYF
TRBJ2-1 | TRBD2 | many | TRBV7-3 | TGTGCCAGCAGTCCCTCCGTGGGGCTAGCGGGACGGAATGAGCAGTTCTTC | CASSPSVGLAGRNEQFF
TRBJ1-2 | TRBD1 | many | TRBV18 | TGTGCCAGCCAGGGACAGGGTGCGCTAAGCTATGGCTACACCTTC | CASQGQGALSYGYTF
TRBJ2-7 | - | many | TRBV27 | TGTGCCAGCAGTTTACCACGCGCCGTGTTAAGCTCCTACGAGCAGTACTTC | CASSLPRAVLSSYEQYF
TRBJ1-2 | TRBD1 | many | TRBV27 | TGTGCCAGCAGTTCCGGACAGGGTAGGGGCTATGGCTACACCTTC | CASSSGQGRGYGYTF
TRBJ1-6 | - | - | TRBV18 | TGTGCCAGCTCACCAGAAGCGGGCTATAATTCACCCCTCCACTTT | CASSPEAGYNSPLHF
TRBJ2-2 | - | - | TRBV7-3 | TGTGCCAGCAGCTTTGAAGTCGGCACGGGCACCGGGGAGCTGTTTTTT | CASSFEVGTGTGELFF
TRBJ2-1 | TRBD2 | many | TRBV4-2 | TGTGCCAGCAGCCCGACCGGGACTAGCGGATACAATGAGCAGTTCTTC | CASSPTGTSGYNEQFF
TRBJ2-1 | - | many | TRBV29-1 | TGCAGCGCGACGGGACCAGTATCCTACAATGAGCAGTTCTTC | CSATGPVSYNEQFF
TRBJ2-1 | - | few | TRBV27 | TGTGCCAACAGTTTGGGTGGAGGGGCCTACAATGAGCAGTTCTTC | CANSLGGGAYNEQFF
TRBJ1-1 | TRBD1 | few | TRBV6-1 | TGTGCCAGCAGTGGTTCGCCGGGACAGGGAGGTCTGAACGCTTTCTTT | CASSGSPGQGGLNAFF
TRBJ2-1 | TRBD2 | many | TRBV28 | TGTGCCAGCAGTTTCCCTAGCGGGAGGGCCCTCTCCTACAATGAGCAGTTCTTC | CASSFPSGRALSYNEQFF
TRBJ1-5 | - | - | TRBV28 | TGTGCCAGCAGTAGATCGGATCAGCCCCAGCATTTT | CASSRSDQPQHF